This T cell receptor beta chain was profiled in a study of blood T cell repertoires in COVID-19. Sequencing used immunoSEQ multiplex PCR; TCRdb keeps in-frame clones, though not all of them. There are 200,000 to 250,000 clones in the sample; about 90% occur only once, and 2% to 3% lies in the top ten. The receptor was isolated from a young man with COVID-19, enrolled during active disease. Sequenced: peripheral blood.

CDR3 in DNA: TGTGCCAGCATAGTTATGGGCCGCGGCTACACCTTC. This sequence encodes CASIVMGRGYTF. V and J are TRBV12-3 or TRBV12-4 and TRBJ1-2, with D unresolved. The germline V and J ends were trimmed by 7 bases and 8 bases, with 14 bases remaining between them. The CDR3 runs 12 residues.